One sample yielded the 18 T cell receptor beta chains listed below, sequenced in a study of cytomegalovirus exposure and HLA in healthy donors. 13 Jbeta primers and 60 Vbeta primers were used for the PCR. The repertoire was sequenced with immunoSEQ multiplex PCR; TCRdb's copy has only in-frame clones and lacks some. The table has over 60,000 clones, 60% to 85% seen once. Sample: PBMCs. The receptors here all came from a man between 65 and 85 years old in good health and CMV-seronegative.

This chain connects TRBV4-1 to TRBJ1-2; 7 nucleotides agree with TRBD1. The CDR3 spans 15 residues. The V segment lost 6 bases and the J segment 6 bases; nucleotides outside the gene matches: 13. The germline V gene encodes CDR1 MGHRA and CDR2 YSYEKL. The DNA of the CDR3 is TGCGCCAGCAGACATCTGACAGGGAATCTTCATGGCTACACCTTC. This translates into CASRHLTGNLHGYTF.

The J gene is TRBJ2-7, the V gene TRBV11-2, with TRBD2 matching 13 bases. The trim removed 4 bases at V and 5 bases at J, leaving 5 bases unmatched. CDR1 is SGHAT, CDR2 FQNNGV, per germline. The CDR3 is 15 amino acids. DNA for the CDR3: TGTGCCAGCAGCTCCAGACTAGCGGGAGGTGACGAGCAGTACTTC. Translated: CASSSRLAGGDEQYF.

Notes on this clone: Other DNA variants within this sample encode the same CDR3. The chain couples TRBV18 to TRBJ2-5; a possible D gene is TRBD1 (6 bases). Germline CDR1 and CDR2: KGHSH and LQKENI. This CDR3 contains 14 residues. Trimming took 1 base from V and 0 from J, leaving 6 bases between them. The CDR3 spells CASSPRTDQETQYF. CDR3 bases: TGTGCCAGCTCACCACGGACAGACCAAGAGACCCAGTACTTC.

The chain joins TRBV18 to TRBJ2-7; D unresolved. The V and J ends lost 2 bases and 5 bases respectively, with 4 bases between them. Germline V gene data show CDR1 as KGHSH and CDR2 as LQKENI. This CDR3 spans 11 amino acids. In DNA form, the CDR3 reads TGTGCCAGCTCACCAAACAACGAGCAGTACTTC. Translation: CASSPNNEQYF.

The sample holds one count of this clone. This chain uses TRBV15 with TRBJ1-1; D uncertain. From germline, CDR1 is LNHNV and CDR2 YYDKDF (reference sequence). Trimming took 0 bases from V and 11 from J, leaving 13 bases between them. The CDR3 loop spans 13 amino acids. The CDR3 region is CATSRDHGNRAFF. The CDR3 nucleotides are TGTGCCACCAGCAGAGATCACGGGAATCGGGCTTTCTTT.

CDR3 coding DNA: TGCGCCAGCAGCTTGGGAGGATGGACCGGGGAGCTGTTTTTT. Protein: CASSLGGWTGELFF. The rearrangement joins TRBV5-1 to TRBJ2-2; D is ambiguous. CDR1 is SGHRS and CDR2 is YFSETQ in the germline V gene. V dropped 0 bases and J dropped 5 bases, with 8 bases sitting between them. The CDR3 loop spans 14 amino acids.

The V and J genes are TRBV23-1 and TRBJ1-1; D is uncertain. TRBV23-1 is designated an ORF whose function remains uncertain. This CDR3 contains 17 residues. Deletions cut 2 bases from V and 2 bases from J, with 18 bases between. CDR3 sequence reads: CASSQKLPQTNNTEAFF. The CDR3 DNA reads as TGCGCCAGCAGTCAAAAATTACCACAGACTAATAACACTGAAGCTTTCTTT.

J is TRBJ2-5 and V is TRBV27, with 14 bases that match TRBD2. CDR1 and CDR2 from the germline V gene are MNHEY and SMNVEV (reference sequence). J was trimmed by 5 bases and V by 4 bases; bases with no gene match: 12. CDR3 length: 18 residues. The CDR3: CASSSGTSGGNLGETQYF. The CDR3 nucleotides are TGTGCCAGCAGTTCCGGGACTAGCGGGGGAAATCTGGGGGAGACCCAGTACTTC.

This rearrangement joins TRBV28 to TRBJ2-5; D is possibly TRBD1 (5 bases). Per the germline V gene, CDR1 is MDHEN and CDR2 is SYDVKM. The CDR3 covers 14 residues. V shed 2 bases and J shed 4 bases, with 11 bases lying between them. CDR3 in DNA: TGTGCCAGCAGTTTACCCTCCAGGGCAGAGACCCAGTACTTC. This encodes CASSLPSRAETQYF.

The genes are TRBV5-1 and TRBJ1-3; D might be TRBD1 (6 bases). Germline V gene sequence: CDR1 SGHRS, CDR2 YFSETQ. Trimming left V 4 bases short and J 9 bases short, with 20 bases between. This CDR3 has 15 residues. The CDR3 DNA reads TGCGCCAGCAGCATCCAGGGGCGAACCGATGGCACCATATATTTT. Protein sequence: CASSIQGRTDGTIYF.

This chain uses TRBV4-3 with TRBJ1-1; 7 bases agree with TRBD1. CDR3 length: 15 residues. Germline V gene data show CDR1 as LGHNA and CDR2 as YSLEER. Trimming removed 0 bases from V and 10 bases from J; junction bases left unmatched: 11. CDR3 DNA sequence: TGCGCCAGCAGCCAAGATAACCAGGGGGTGGTAGCAGCTTTCTTT. Translating it yields CASSQDNQGVVAAFF.

The chain combines TRBV6-5 with TRBJ2-5; TRBD2 agrees at 7 bases. This CDR3 is 15 amino acids long. Trimming at V came to 2 bases and at J to 1 base, leaving 4 bases not matched to a gene. Germline V CDR1 and CDR2: MNHEY, SVGAGI. CDR3 in amino acids: CASSYDSGTQETQYF. The DNA for the CDR3 is TGTGCCAGCAGTTACGACAGCGGGACCCAAGAGACCCAGTACTTC.

The chain couples TRBV5-1 to TRBJ2-7; 10 bases fit TRBD1. V gave up 1 base and J gave up 4 bases; unmatched junction bases: 5. This CDR3 spans 15 amino acids. The germline CDR1 and CDR2 sequences are SGHRS and YFSETQ. DNA for the CDR3: TGCGCCAGCAGCTTGACCCGGGACAGGGGTTACGAGCAGTACTTC. Translating it yields CASSLTRDRGYEQYF.

The chain carries TRBV6-6 and TRBJ2-5; tentative D call: TRBD1 (6 bases). With the DNA end fitting TRBJ2-7 better, the J assignment may be wrong. CDR3 length equals 15 residues. The germline V gene has CDR1 MNHNY and CDR2 SVGAGI (reference sequence). CDR3 coding DNA: TGTGCCAGCAGTTACCTGGGGGCGAAAAACTACGAGCAGTACTTC. Protein sequence: CASSYLGAKNYEQYF.

The chain carries TRBV7-2 and TRBJ2-3; D possibly corresponds to TRBD2 (5 bases). Trimming removed 0 bases at V and 3 bases at J, with 10 bases between. The CDR3 totals 15 residues. Germline V lookup: CDR1 SGHTA, CDR2 FQGNSA. CDR3 region: CASSLAGVGTDTQYF. CDR3 bases: TGTGCCAGCAGCTTAGCGGGAGTTGGTACAGATACGCAGTATTTT.

CDR3: CAWSVLGQGETQYF. The CDR3 coding sequence is TGTGCCTGGAGTGTATTAGGGCAGGGAGAGACCCAGTACTTC. V gene TRBV30 combines with J gene TRBJ2-5; possible D gene TRBD1, 5 bases. In germline, CDR1 is GTSNPN, CDR2 SVGIG (reference sequence). CDR3 length: 14 amino acids. The V end lost 0 bases, the J end lost 4 bases, and 12 bases lay between the germline ends.

The chain uses TRBV7-2 and TRBJ2-5; 8 bases are a match to TRBD2. The germline V gene encodes CDR1 SGHTA and CDR2 FQGNSA. The V and J ends lost 0 bases and 11 bases, in that order; junction bases with no gene match: 17. The CDR3 consists of 17 residues. The CDR3 sequence is CASSLAPFPGGRWEQYF. The CDR3 DNA reads TGTGCCAGCAGCTTAGCACCCTTTCCGGGGGGGCGCTGGGAGCAGTACTTC.

The rearrangement joins TRBV11-3 to TRBJ2-1, with 15 positions matching TRBD2. Germline V lookup: CDR1 SGHNT, CDR2 YENEEA. The trim removed 5 bases at V and 4 bases at J, leaving 6 bases unmatched. This CDR3 is 17 amino acids long. CDR3 protein: CASSQGLAGGGYNEQFF. The CDR3 DNA reads as TGTGCCAGCAGCCAGGGACTAGCGGGAGGAGGGTACAATGAGCAGTTCTTC. The whole variable domain, remainder taken from reference TRBV11-3 and TRBJ2-1, is EAGVVQSPRYKIIEKKQPVAFWCNPISGHNTLYWYLQNLGQGPELLIRYENEEAVDDSQLPKDRFSAERLKGVDSTLKIQPAELGDSAVYLCASSQGLAGGGYNEQFFGPGTRLTVL.